The T cell receptor (beta chain) under discussion was sequenced for a study of long-term antiretroviral therapy in people with HIV. Running of the v3.0 immunoSEQ assay took place at survey level. The method was immunoSEQ multiplex PCR; TCRdb's version includes in-frame clones alone and lacks a portion of them. Altogether about 19,000 clones are present, approximately 88% being singletons, with the ten largest covering about 8%. Trimming took off 5 bases at V and 7 bases at J, with 18 bases between the two ends. CDR3 size: 14 residues. Germline loops: CDR1 SGHVS, CDR2 FQNEAQ. The V and J genes are TRBV7-8 and TRBJ2-7, with D perhaps matching TRBD1 (5 bases). The input for sequencing was unsorted PBMCs, taken 0.9 years after starting antiretroviral therapy. The sequence derives from a man aged 18 to 29 with HIV. DNA of the CDR3: TGTGCCAGCAGCCCAATGGGGCCTGGTGGGGAGCAGTACGTC. Amino acid sequence: CASSPMGPGGEQYV.